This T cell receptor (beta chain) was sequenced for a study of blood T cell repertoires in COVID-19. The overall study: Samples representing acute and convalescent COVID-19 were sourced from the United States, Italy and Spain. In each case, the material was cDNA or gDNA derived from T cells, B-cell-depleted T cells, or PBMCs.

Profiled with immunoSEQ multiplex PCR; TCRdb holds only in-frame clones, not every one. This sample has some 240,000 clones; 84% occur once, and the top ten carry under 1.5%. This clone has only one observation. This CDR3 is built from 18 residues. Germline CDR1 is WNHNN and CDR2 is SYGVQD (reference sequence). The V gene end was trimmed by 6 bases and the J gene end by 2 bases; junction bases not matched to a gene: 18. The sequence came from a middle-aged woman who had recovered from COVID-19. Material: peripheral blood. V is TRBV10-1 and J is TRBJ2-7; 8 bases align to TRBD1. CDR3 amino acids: CASSDTGTGYPWTYEQYF. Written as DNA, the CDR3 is TGCGCCAGCAGCGACACCGGGACAGGCTATCCATGGACCTACGAGCAGTACTTC.